This T cell receptor (beta chain) came from a study of cytomegalovirus exposure and HLA in healthy donors. This clone has more than one count but fewer than ten. The antigen is not known. Use of 60 Vbeta and 13 Jbeta primers characterized the PCR. Profiled with immunoSEQ multiplex PCR; TCRdb holds only in-frame clones, not every one. Of about 92,000 clones in the sample, roughly 71% were seen once. V was cut by 4 bases and J by 0 bases, with 10 bases left in between. This CDR3 contains 15 residues. The V gene's germline CDR1 is MGHRA and CDR2 YSYEKL. Study-wide points: A later analysis linked a missense DCLRE1C variant to TCR beta V- and J-gene trimming. A later analysis found that most CMV-associated TCR beta chains appeared HLA-restricted.

This clonotype originated in a man aged 45 to 65 in good health and CMV-seronegative. This sequence joins TRBV4-1 and TRBJ1-3; TRBD1 is a possible D gene (5 bases). Specimen: PBMCs. CDR3 protein: CASSLQELSGNTIYF. In DNA form, the CDR3 reads TGCGCCAGCAGCCTACAGGAACTCTCTGGAAACACCATATATTTT.